The subject of this entry is one T cell receptor beta chain. This entry belongs to a study of shared clonotypes between healthy human individuals. The assay was immunoSEQ multiplex PCR, and TCRdb's table has in-frame clones only and misses some. The table has a few hundred thousand clones, more than 95% seen once; the top ten hold around 0.06%. This CDR3 is built from 15 residues. Trimming pared 5 bases from V and 0 bases from J, leaving 12 bases between. Germline-derived CDR1 and CDR2 are KGHSH and LQKENI. This TCR derives from a woman aged 30 to 39 in good health. Specimen: naive CD4+ T cells sorted from blood. Specified subset: CD45RA+ positively selected. The gene calls are TRBV18 and TRBJ2-3; D possibly matches TRBD1 or TRBD2 (6 bases each). The CDR3 coding sequence is TGTGCCAGCTCAACAACAGGGACTAGCACAGATACGCAGTATTTT. It codes for CASSTTGTSTDTQYF.